The 5 T cell receptor beta chains below come from one sample, sequenced in a study of shared clonotypes between healthy human individuals (dated by TCRdb to the early 2020s). The library came from the immunoSEQ multiplex PCR assay. TCRdb's version of the immuneACCESS table is confined to in-frame rearrangements and falls short of the full clone set. An unresolved V gene accounts for under half of the shortfall where checked; the remainder is of unknown origin. Across this sample there are fewer than 2.5 million clones, with over 85% seen only once. 0.36% of the sample is taken by the ten largest. Sequenced input: naive CD4+ T cells from PBMCs. This specimen's cell subset or site label, interpreted: CD45RA+ positively selected. The source is a man aged 18 to 29 in good health. Some clones in this sample may be carry-over from other donors' samples.

The V and J genes are TRBV27 and TRBJ2-1, with D uncertain. CDR3 length: 12 residues. Germline assignment: CDR1 MNHEY and CDR2 SMNVEV (reference sequence). V lost 6 bases, J lost 7 bases, and 10 bases lay in between. In nucleotides, the CDR3 is TGTGCCAGCAGCCAAATAAGGAATGAGCAGTTCTTC. Protein sequence: CASSQIRNEQFF.

The sample holds one count of this clone. This chain connects TRBV25-1 to TRBJ2-3, with 8 bases identical to TRBD2. With 9 bases clipped from V and 5 bases from J, the junction kept 10 bases outside the gene matches. This CDR3 comprises 14 residues. CDR1 and CDR2 from the germline V gene are MGHDK and SYGVNS. The CDR3 sequence: CASKPGLARDTQYF. The DNA of the CDR3 is TGTGCCAGTAAACCCGGACTAGCAAGAGATACGCAGTATTTT.

V gene TRBV12-5 combines with J gene TRBJ1-1; tentatively, D is TRBD1 (6 bases). Looked up from germline, CDR1 is LGHNT and CDR2 is FRNRAP. V dropped 0 bases and J dropped 3 bases, with 17 bases sitting between them. The CDR3 has 17 amino acids. CDR3 region: CASGLVTDGGADTEAFF. CDR3 nucleotides: TGTGCTAGTGGTTTGGTAACGGACGGGGGCGCCGACACTGAAGCTTTCTTT.

The chain combines TRBV4-2 with TRBJ1-1; 9 bases line up with TRBD1. The CDR3 has 15 amino acids. CDR1 LGHNA and CDR2 YNFKEQ come from the germline V gene. The V gene end was trimmed by 4 bases and the J gene end by 1 base; junction bases not matched to a gene: 4. CDR3 nucleotide sequence: TGTGCCAGCAGCCCGGACAGGGGACAGAACACTGAAGCTTTCTTT. This translates into CASSPDRGQNTEAFF.

The chain employs TRBV19 and TRBJ2-2; TRBD2 aligns across 11 bases. This CDR3 comprises 18 residues. The ends lost 6 bases at V and 0 bases at J; junction bases unmatched: 9. From germline, CDR1 is LNHDA and CDR2 SQIVND (reference sequence). The DNA for the CDR3 is TGTGCCAGTAGACCGCTATTTAGCGGGAGGGCGAACACCGGGGAGCTGTTTTTT. Protein: CASRPLFSGRANTGELFF.